The 26 T cell receptor beta chains given below trace back to one sample, sequenced in a study of blood T cell repertoires in COVID-19. Assay used: immunoSEQ multiplex PCR; TCRdb lists only in-frame clones, some missing. The sample includes 120,000 or so clones, 85% to 90% of them seen just once. Specimen: peripheral blood. These receptors were collected from a man aged 65 to 85 who had recovered from COVID-19.

V is TRBV7-3 and J is TRBJ2-7; D is uncertain. The CDR3 length is 13 residues. The ends were cut back, 1 base at V and 6 bases at J, with 10 bases in the middle. Germline CDR1 is SGHTA and CDR2 is FQGTGA. DNA of the CDR3: TGTGCCAGCAGCTTAAGACCCCAGGCCGAGCAGTACTTC. Protein: CASSLRPQAEQYF.

This clone was seen just once. V usage is TRBV7-9 and J usage is TRBJ1-4, with a tentative D call TRBD1 (6 bases). This CDR3 spans 15 amino acids. Trimming stripped 1 base from V and 8 bases from J, with 14 bases between. Germline CDR1 and CDR2: SEHNR and FQNEAQ (reference sequence). CDR3 loop: CASSLEAGVGEKLFF. CDR3 coding DNA: TGTGCCAGCAGCTTAGAGGCAGGGGTAGGGGAAAAACTGTTTTTT.

The table lists this clone with a few counts. This rearrangement joins TRBV4-1 to TRBJ1-1; the D gene is possibly TRBD1 (5 bases). The CDR3 consists of 15 residues. Per germline, CDR1 MGHRA and CDR2 YSYEKL. Trimming shortened V by 0 bases and J by 5 bases, and 13 bases separated the two germline ends. CDR3 DNA: TGCGCCAGCAGCCAAGATCGGGGGAGGGTAACTGAAGCTTTCTTT. It codes for CASSQDRGRVTEAFF.

The chain employs TRBV6-5 and TRBJ2-3, with 9 bases matching TRBD2. CDR3 length equals 16 residues. From germline, CDR1 is MNHEY and CDR2 SVGAGI. V lost 0 bases and J lost 2; bases outside the gene matches: 3. CDR3 sequence (DNA): TGTGCCAGCAGTTACTCAACTAGCGGGTTCACAGATACGCAGTATTTT. Translating gives CASSYSTSGFTDTQYF.

The chain employs TRBV6-1 and TRBJ2-7, with D possibly TRBD1 on 5 matching bases. The V end was cut by 1 base, the J end by 0 bases, with 7 bases between. CDR1 and CDR2 from the germline V gene are MNHNS and SASEGT. This CDR3 spans 14 amino acids. The chain's CDR3 is CASSEGQSSYEQYF. The DNA of the CDR3 is TGTGCCAGCAGTGAAGGACAGAGCTCCTACGAGCAGTACTTC.

This chain links TRBV9 with TRBJ1-2, with TRBD1 matching 10 bases. The ends lost 3 bases at V and 7 bases at J; junction bases unmatched: 9. From germline, CDR1 is SGDLS and CDR2 YYNGEE. This CDR3 is built from 15 residues. The CDR3: CASSAGGTGATGYTF. In DNA, the CDR3 is TGTGCCAGCAGCGCCGGGGGGACAGGGGCAACTGGCTACACCTTC.

This chain uses TRBV6-5 with TRBJ1-2; 9 bases map to TRBD1. Germline lookup yields CDR1 MNHEY and CDR2 SVGAGI. After removal of 6 bases from V and 5 bases from J, the junction contained 7 bases not matched to a gene. This CDR3 is 14 amino acids long. The CDR3 nucleotides are TGTGCCAGCAGGGTAACAGGGGGCGATTATGGCTACACCTTC. Translated, it gives CASRVTGGDYGYTF.

The chain couples TRBV2 to TRBJ1-2; weak D call: TRBD1 (6 bases). The CDR3 loop spans 15 amino acids. The germline CDR1 and CDR2 sequences are SNHLY and FYNNEI. Trimming stripped 6 bases from V and 8 bases from J, with 22 bases between. This chain's CDR3 is CASRTGGLRLGGYTF. Here the CDR3 DNA reads TGTGCCAGCAGAACGGGGGGGCTTCGGCTAGGCGGCTACACCTTC.

The chain has TRBV10-3 and TRBJ1-2; D is undetermined. This CDR3 comprises 15 residues. Germline loops: CDR1 ENHRY, CDR2 SYGVKD. V shed 2 bases and J shed 0 bases, with 10 bases lying between them. DNA of the CDR3: TGTGCCATCAGTGAGATGGCATCCGCTAACTATGGCTACACCTTC. This translates into CAISEMASANYGYTF.

The chain is built from TRBV18 and TRBJ2-7; TRBD2 matches 9 bases. Looked up from germline, CDR1 is KGHSH and CDR2 is LQKENI. The CDR3 covers 14 residues. V gave up 4 bases and J gave up 3 bases; unmatched junction bases: 4. Here the CDR3 reads CASSLTSGFYEQYF. The DNA of the CDR3 is TGTGCCAGCTCACTAACTAGCGGGTTCTACGAGCAGTACTTC.

The CDR3 protein is CASSDFVGGNEQFF. The CDR3 DNA follows: TGTGCCAGCAGTGATTTTGTCGGCGGCAATGAGCAGTTCTTC. The chain couples TRBV6-1 to TRBJ2-1, with D hard to call. This CDR3 contains 14 residues. V was clipped by 3 bases and J by 6 bases, with 12 bases between them. CDR1 is MNHNS, CDR2 SASEGT, per germline.

This clone was seen once. V and J are TRBV28 and TRBJ2-7; D call uncertain. CDR3 size: 13 residues. The germline V and J ends were trimmed by 2 bases and 3 bases, with 8 bases remaining between them. Per the germline V gene, CDR1 is MDHEN and CDR2 is SYDVKM. The CDR3 reads CASSLAQFYEQYF. For the CDR3, the DNA is TGTGCCAGCAGTTTAGCTCAGTTCTACGAGCAGTACTTC.

The V and J genes are TRBV2 and TRBJ1-6, with unresolved D. CDR1 and CDR2 (germline): SNHLY, FYNNEI. Deletions cut 4 bases from V and 6 bases from J, with 7 bases between. The CDR3 loop spans 13 amino acids. The CDR3 DNA follows: TGTGCCAGCAGTGCGACATTTAATTCACCCCTCCACTTT. Encoded protein: CASSATFNSPLHF.

The CDR3 protein is CASSIKGDYYNEQFF. The CDR3 bases are TGTGCCAGTAGTATTAAGGGAGACTACTACAATGAGCAGTTCTTC. The rearrangement links TRBV19 to TRBJ2-1; D may be TRBD2 (5 bases). This CDR3 spans 15 amino acids. CDR1 and CDR2 from the germline V gene are LNHDA and SQIVND (reference sequence). The V end lost 3 bases, the J end lost 3 bases, and 12 bases lay between the germline ends.

This chain's CDR3 is CASVGTDRIYGYTF. The CDR3 bases are TGTGCCAGCGTGGGGACAGACCGAATCTATGGCTACACCTTC. The chain recombines TRBV28 with TRBJ1-2, with 7 bases that match TRBD1. The CDR3 consists of 14 residues. Germline assignment: CDR1 MDHEN and CDR2 SYDVKM. V lost 8 bases to trimming and J lost 4 bases; unmatched junction nucleotides: 10.

The CDR3 coding sequence is TGTGCCAGCAGCGTAGGGACTAGCGGGGGGGCCACCCAAGAGACCCAGTACTTC. Amino acids: CASSVGTSGGATQETQYF. V usage is TRBV9 and J usage is TRBJ2-5; 15 nucleotides line up with TRBD2. Germline V gene data show CDR1 as SGDLS and CDR2 as YYNGEE. J gave up 1 base and V 0 bases, and 4 bases lay outside the gene matches. The CDR3 extends over 18 amino acids.

The rearrangement links TRBV6-6 to TRBJ1-5; 7 nucleotides align to TRBD1. Germline V gene sequence: CDR1 MNHNY, CDR2 SVGAGI (reference sequence). The CDR3 is made up of 15 amino acids. V lost 4 bases to trimming and J lost 7 bases; unmatched junction nucleotides: 10. CDR3 protein: CASSSSDREAQPQHF. CDR3 in DNA: TGTGCCAGCAGTTCATCAGACAGGGAGGCCCAGCCCCAGCATTTT.

The chain recombines TRBV24-1 with TRBJ2-2; maybe TRBD2 (5 bases). Trimming removed 8 bases at V and 6 bases at J, with 18 bases between. This CDR3 is 15 amino acids long. Per the germline V gene, CDR1 is KGHDR and CDR2 is SFDVKD. The CDR3, as DNA: TGTGCCACCAAGAGTGGGAGATTGGAATCCGGGGAGCTGTTTTTT. This translates into CATKSGRLESGELFF.

In its sample, this clone was seen a few times. This chain uses TRBV3-1 (or the pseudogene TRBV3-2) with TRBJ1-1; a possible D gene is TRBD1 (6 bases). Germline V lookup: CDR1 LGHDT, CDR2 YNNKEL (reference sequence). Trimming cost V 5 bases and J 10 bases, with 20 bases left between them. This CDR3 comprises 14 residues. The CDR3 loop reads CASSKQGRREGAFF. As DNA, the CDR3 is TGTGCCAGCAGCAAACAGGGTAGAAGGGAAGGAGCTTTCTTT.

This clone showed up just once. This sequence joins TRBV6-1 and TRBJ2-3; possible D gene TRBD2, 6 bases. The CDR3 loop spans 15 amino acids. The germline gives CDR1 MNHNS, CDR2 SASEGT. V was clipped by 2 bases and J by 1 base, with 10 bases between them. CDR3 region: CASSERRDGTDTQYF. The CDR3 region has the DNA TGTGCCAGCAGTGAAAGGCGGGACGGCACAGATACGCAGTATTTT.

The chain is built from TRBV5-1 and TRBJ2-1, with D possibly being TRBD1 (6 bases). V was trimmed by 0 bases and J by 6 bases, leaving 10 bases between them. Germline values: CDR1 SGHRS, CDR2 YFSETQ. The CDR3 consists of 14 residues. CDR3 sequence (DNA): TGCGCCAGCAGCTTGGTTGCAGGGGTCAATGAGCAGTTCTTC. This codes for CASSLVAGVNEQFF.

The table lists this clone with a count of one. The rearrangement links TRBV6-5 to TRBJ2-5; TRBD2 matches at 8 bases. The V gene end was trimmed by 5 bases and the J gene end by 2 bases; junction bases not matched to a gene: 7. From germline, CDR1 is MNHEY and CDR2 SVGAGI. The CDR3 is made up of 15 amino acids. The CDR3 sequence is CASSPTGGRQETQYF. In nucleotides, the CDR3 is TGTGCCAGCAGTCCAACCGGCGGGAGGCAAGAGACCCAGTACTTC.

The chain has TRBV5-8 and TRBJ1-4; 7 bases fit TRBD1. This CDR3 contains 15 residues. The V gene's germline CDR1 is SGHTS and CDR2 YDEGEE. Trimming took 4 bases from V and 0 from J; bases not matched to a gene: 3. In DNA, the CDR3 is TGTGCCAGCAGCCTCGGGACAGCAACTAATGAAAAACTGTTTTTT. Amino acid sequence: CASSLGTATNEKLFF.

This rearrangement joins TRBV28 to TRBJ2-1, with a weak D call TRBD1 (5 bases). This CDR3 spans 14 amino acids. Germline loops: CDR1 MDHEN, CDR2 SYDVKM. V dropped 8 bases and J dropped 4 bases, with 15 bases sitting between them. DNA for the CDR3: TGTGCCAGCTCCCCATACAGGCCTTACAATGAGCAGTTCTTC. This codes for CASSPYRPYNEQFF. Together with reference TRBV28 and TRBJ2-1, the CDR3 gives the full variable domain: DVKVTQSSRYLVKRTGEKVFLECVQDMDHENMFWYRQDPGLGLRLIYFSYDVKMKEKGDIPEGYSVSREKKERFSLILESASTNQTSMYLCASSPYRPYNEQFFGPGTRLTVL.

The chain is built from TRBV2 and TRBJ1-2; tentative D call: TRBD1 (5 bases). V was cut by 7 bases and J by 3 bases, with 12 bases left in between. The CDR3 totals 13 residues. In germline, CDR1 is SNHLY, CDR2 FYNNEI. The CDR3 DNA is TGTGCCAGCAAGGCGGGGCCGGACTATGGCTACACCTTC. Protein: CASKAGPDYGYTF.

The rearrangement uses TRBV5-1 and TRBJ2-5; the D is unclear. The CDR3 has 14 amino acids. Trimming cost V 1 base and J 2 bases, with 9 bases left between them. CDR1 is SGHRS, CDR2 YFSETQ, per germline. CDR3 bases: TGCGCCAGCAGCTTGAACTCATTTCAAGAGACCCAGTACTTC. Translated: CASSLNSFQETQYF.